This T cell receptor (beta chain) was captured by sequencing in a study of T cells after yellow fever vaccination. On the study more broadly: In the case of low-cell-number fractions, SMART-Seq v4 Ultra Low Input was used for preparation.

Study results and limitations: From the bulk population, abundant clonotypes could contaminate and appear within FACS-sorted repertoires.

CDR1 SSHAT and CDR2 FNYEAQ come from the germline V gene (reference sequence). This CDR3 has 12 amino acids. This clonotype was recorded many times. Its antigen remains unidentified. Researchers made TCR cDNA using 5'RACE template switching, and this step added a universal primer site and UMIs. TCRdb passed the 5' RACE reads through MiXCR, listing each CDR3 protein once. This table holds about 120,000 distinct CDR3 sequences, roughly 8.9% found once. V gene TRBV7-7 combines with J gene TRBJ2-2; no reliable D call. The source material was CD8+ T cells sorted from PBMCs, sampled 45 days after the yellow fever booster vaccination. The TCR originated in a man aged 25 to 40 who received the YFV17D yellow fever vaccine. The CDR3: CAVQTGTGELFF. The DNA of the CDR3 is TGTGCTGTTCAGACCGGCACCGGGGAGCTGTTTTTT.